The 8 T cell receptor beta chains reported below all come from one sample, sequenced in a study of T cell changes during pregnancy in multiple sclerosis. Clones were read by immunoSEQ multiplex PCR, and TCRdb kept only the in-frame ones, dropping some. The repertoire consists of about 110,000 clones, with 80% to 95% occurring once and the leading ten covering roughly 1.4%. The specimen comprised peripheral blood, sampled in the third trimester of pregnancy. The receptors here all came from a female donor with multiple sclerosis, enrolled in a pregnancy study.

The chain carries TRBV2 and TRBJ1-2, with 7 bases aligning to TRBD1. In germline, CDR1 is SNHLY, CDR2 FYNNEI. The CDR3 covers 12 residues. Losses at the gene ends were 7 bases for V and 6 bases for J; bases not matched to a gene: 5. CDR3 region: CASNTGVDGYTF. CDR3 in DNA: TGTGCCAGCAACACAGGGGTTGATGGCTACACCTTC.

V gene TRBV5-1 combines with J gene TRBJ2-3; the match to TRBD2 covers 9 bases. Germline CDR1 is SGHRS and CDR2 is YFSETQ. The CDR3 consists of 16 residues. The V segment lost 0 bases and the J segment 5 bases; nucleotides outside the gene matches: 7. The CDR3 region is CASSLEGGGAVDTQYF. The DNA of the CDR3 is TGCGCCAGCAGCTTGGAGGGCGGGGGGGCCGTAGATACGCAGTATTTT.

The chain employs TRBV19 and TRBJ2-2, with 7 positions matching TRBD2. CDR1 is LNHDA, CDR2 SQIVND, per germline (reference sequence). The CDR3 length is 14 residues. V gave up 5 bases and J gave up 6 bases; unmatched junction bases: 6. The CDR3 sequence: CASSAWTRAGELFF. The CDR3 region has the DNA TGTGCCAGTAGTGCCTGGACTAGGGCCGGGGAGCTGTTTTTT.

The chain links TRBV10-1 to TRBJ1-5; tentative D call: TRBD1 (6 bases). This CDR3 region has 15 residues. The ends were cut back, 5 bases at V and 3 bases at J, with 14 bases in the middle. The germline CDR1 and CDR2 sequences are WNHNN and SYGVQD (reference sequence). The CDR3: CASSPGEFFNQPQHF. In DNA form, the CDR3 reads TGCGCCAGCAGTCCAGGGGAGTTTTTCAATCAGCCCCAGCATTTT.

The chain joins TRBV19 to TRBJ2-7; 9 bases match TRBD1. CDR3 size: 16 residues. CDR1 and CDR2 (germline): LNHDA, SQIVND (reference sequence). With 8 bases clipped from V and 8 bases from J, the junction kept 19 bases outside the gene matches. The CDR3, as DNA: TGTGCCAGTTCGCCTAGGCCGGGACAGGGACTTATGAAGCAGTACTTC. Encoded protein: CASSPRPGQGLMKQYF.

This clone was observed a few times. The chain joins TRBV7-9 to TRBJ2-5; a weak D match, TRBD1 (6 bases). The CDR3 is made up of 13 amino acids. Germline V lookup: CDR1 SEHNR, CDR2 FQNEAQ (reference sequence). Trimming cost V 6 bases and J 3 bases, with 11 bases left between them. The CDR3 loop reads CASRHREKETQYF. The CDR3 nucleotides read TGTGCCAGCAGGCACAGGGAGAAAGAGACCCAGTACTTC.

The rearrangement links TRBV30 to TRBJ1-2, with D possibly being TRBD1 (6 bases). Germline assignment: CDR1 GTSNPN and CDR2 SVGIG (reference sequence). V dropped 5 bases and J dropped 5 bases, with 21 bases sitting between them. The CDR3 is made up of 15 amino acids. Written as DNA, the CDR3 is TGTGCCTGGCGGGAGGACAGACTTCCTCTATATGGCTACACCTTC. Encoded protein: CAWREDRLPLYGYTF.

The rearrangement links TRBV28 to TRBJ2-1, with TRBD1 identical over 8 bases. Germline V gene lookup returns CDR1 MDHEN and CDR2 SYDVKM. The CDR3 has 15 amino acids. Trimming took 6 bases from V and 4 from J; bases not matched to a gene: 8. The CDR3: CASRKDRGVYNEQFF. DNA of the CDR3: TGTGCCAGCAGGAAAGACAGGGGCGTGTACAATGAGCAGTTCTTC.